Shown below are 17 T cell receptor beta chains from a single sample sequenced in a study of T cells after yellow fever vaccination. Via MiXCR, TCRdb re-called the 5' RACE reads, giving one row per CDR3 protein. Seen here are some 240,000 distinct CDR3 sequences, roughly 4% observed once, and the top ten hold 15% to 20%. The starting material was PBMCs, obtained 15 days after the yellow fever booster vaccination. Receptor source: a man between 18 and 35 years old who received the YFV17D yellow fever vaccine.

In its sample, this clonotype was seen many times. The CDR3 coding sequence is TGCGCCAGCAGTGAGAGGACAGGGCCCACCGGGGAGCTGTTTTTT. Its protein product is CASSERTGPTGELFF. The rearrangement links TRBV10-2 to TRBJ2-2, with 8 bases fitting TRBD1. The CDR3 loop spans 15 amino acids. V gave up 2 bases and J gave up 4 bases; unmatched junction bases: 3. Germline loops: CDR1 WSHSY, CDR2 SAAADI.

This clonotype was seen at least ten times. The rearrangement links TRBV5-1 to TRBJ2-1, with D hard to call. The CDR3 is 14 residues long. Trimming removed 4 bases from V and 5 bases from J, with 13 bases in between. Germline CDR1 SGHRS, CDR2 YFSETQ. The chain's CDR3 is CASSRSPQDNEQFF. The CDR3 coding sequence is TGCGCCAGCAGCAGATCCCCCCAGGACAATGAGCAGTTCTTC.

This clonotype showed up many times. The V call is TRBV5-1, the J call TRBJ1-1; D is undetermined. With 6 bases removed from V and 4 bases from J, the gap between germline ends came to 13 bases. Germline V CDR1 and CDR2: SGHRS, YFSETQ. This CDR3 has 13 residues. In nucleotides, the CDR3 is TGCGCCAGCAAGTATAGCTCAATCACTGAAGCTTTCTTT. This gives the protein CASKYSSITEAFF. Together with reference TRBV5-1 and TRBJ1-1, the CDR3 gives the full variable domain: KAGVTQTPRYLIKTRGQQVTLSCSPISGHRSVSWYQQTPGQGLQFLFEYFSETQRNKGNFPGRFSGRQFSNSRSEMNVSTLELGDSALYLCASKYSSITEAFFGQGTRLTVV.

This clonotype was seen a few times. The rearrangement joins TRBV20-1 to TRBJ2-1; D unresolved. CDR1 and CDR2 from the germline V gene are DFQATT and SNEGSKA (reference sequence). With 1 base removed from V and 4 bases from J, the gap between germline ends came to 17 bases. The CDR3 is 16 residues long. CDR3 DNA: TGCAGTGCTAGAGCACTTCGGCCGCTCCTTTACAATGAGCAGTTCTTC. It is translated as CSARALRPLLYNEQFF.

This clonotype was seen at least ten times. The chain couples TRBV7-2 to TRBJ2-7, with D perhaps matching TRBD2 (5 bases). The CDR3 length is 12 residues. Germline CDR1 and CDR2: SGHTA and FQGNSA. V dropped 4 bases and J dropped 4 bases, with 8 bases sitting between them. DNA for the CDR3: TGTGCCAGCAGCTCCAGGAGGTACGAGCAGTACTTC. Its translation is CASSSRRYEQYF.

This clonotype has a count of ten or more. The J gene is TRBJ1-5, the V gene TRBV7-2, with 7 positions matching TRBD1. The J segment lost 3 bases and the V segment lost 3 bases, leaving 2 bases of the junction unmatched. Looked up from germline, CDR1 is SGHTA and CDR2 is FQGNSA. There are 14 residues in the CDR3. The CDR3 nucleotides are TGTGCCAGCAGCTTCAGGGGGTCCAATCAGCCCCAGCATTTT. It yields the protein CASSFRGSNQPQHF.

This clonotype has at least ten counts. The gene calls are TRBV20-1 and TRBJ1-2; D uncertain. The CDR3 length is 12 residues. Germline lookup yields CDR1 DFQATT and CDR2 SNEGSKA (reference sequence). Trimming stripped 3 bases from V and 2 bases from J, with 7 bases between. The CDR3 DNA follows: TGCAGTGCTAGTGTCAGCAACTATGGCTACACCTTC. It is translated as CSASVSNYGYTF.

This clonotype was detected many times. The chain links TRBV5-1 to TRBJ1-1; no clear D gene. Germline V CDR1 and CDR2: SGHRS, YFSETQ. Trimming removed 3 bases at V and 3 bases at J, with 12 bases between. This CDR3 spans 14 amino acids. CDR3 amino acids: CASSWGGADTEAFF. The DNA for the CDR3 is TGCGCCAGCAGCTGGGGAGGAGCGGACACTGAAGCTTTCTTT.

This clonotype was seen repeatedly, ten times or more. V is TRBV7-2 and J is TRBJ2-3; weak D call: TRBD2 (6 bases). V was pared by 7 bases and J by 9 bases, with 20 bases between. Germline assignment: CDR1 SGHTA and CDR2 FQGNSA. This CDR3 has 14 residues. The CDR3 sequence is CASTGYGGAATQYF. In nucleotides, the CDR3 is TGTGCCAGCACCGGTTACGGCGGGGCCGCAACGCAGTATTTT.

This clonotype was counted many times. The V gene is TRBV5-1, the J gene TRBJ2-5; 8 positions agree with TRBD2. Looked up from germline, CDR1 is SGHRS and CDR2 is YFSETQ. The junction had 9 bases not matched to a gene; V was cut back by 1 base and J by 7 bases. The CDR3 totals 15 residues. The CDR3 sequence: CASSLTGGAGRTQYF. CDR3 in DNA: TGCGCCAGCAGCTTGACCGGGGGGGCCGGTCGGACCCAGTACTTC. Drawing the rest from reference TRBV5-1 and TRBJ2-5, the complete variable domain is KAGVTQTPRYLIKTRGQQVTLSCSPISGHRSVSWYQQTPGQGLQFLFEYFSETQRNKGNFPGRFSGRQFSNSRSEMNVSTLELGDSALYLCASSLTGGAGRTQYFGPGTRLLVL.

Here the CDR3 reads CATSTASEQFF. CDR3 in DNA: TGTGCCACCAGCACTGCTAGTGAGCAGTTCTTC. The genes are TRBV15 and TRBJ2-1; D not resolved. Trimming left V 4 bases short and J 9 bases short, with 7 bases between. Germline V gene sequence: CDR1 LNHNV, CDR2 YYDKDF (reference sequence). This CDR3 is 11 amino acids long.

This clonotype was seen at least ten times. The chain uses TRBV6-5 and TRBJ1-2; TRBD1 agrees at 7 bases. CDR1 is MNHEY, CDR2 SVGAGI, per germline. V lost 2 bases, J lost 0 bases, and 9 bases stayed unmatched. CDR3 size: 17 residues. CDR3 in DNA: TGTGCCAGCAGTTACCTTCTCGGTCAGGGGGCTAACTATGGCTACACCTTC. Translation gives CASSYLLGQGANYGYTF.

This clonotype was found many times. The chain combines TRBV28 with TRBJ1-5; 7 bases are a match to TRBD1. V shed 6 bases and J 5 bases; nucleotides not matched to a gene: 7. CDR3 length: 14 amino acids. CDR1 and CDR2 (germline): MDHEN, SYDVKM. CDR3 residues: CASSKDRVDQPQHF. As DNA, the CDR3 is TGTGCCAGCAGCAAAGACAGGGTAGATCAGCCCCAGCATTTT.

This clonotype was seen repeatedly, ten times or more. CDR3 region: CASSLRYRLAGGPAVEQFF. The CDR3 bases are TGTGCCAGCAGCTTAAGGTATAGGCTAGCGGGGGGCCCGGCCGTTGAGCAGTTCTTC. The chain combines TRBV7-3 with TRBJ2-1; 11 nucleotides agree with TRBD2. The V segment lost 1 base and the J segment 9 bases; nucleotides outside the gene matches: 17. This CDR3 is built from 19 residues. Germline CDR1 and CDR2: SGHTA and FQGTGA. Full variable domain (remainder filled in from reference TRBV7-3 and TRBJ2-1): GAGVSQTPSNKVTEKGKYVELRCDPISGHTALYWYRQSLGQGPEFLIYFQGTGAADDSGLPNDRFFAVRPEGSVSTLKIQRTERGDSAVYLCASSLRYRLAGGPAVEQFFGPGTRLTVL.

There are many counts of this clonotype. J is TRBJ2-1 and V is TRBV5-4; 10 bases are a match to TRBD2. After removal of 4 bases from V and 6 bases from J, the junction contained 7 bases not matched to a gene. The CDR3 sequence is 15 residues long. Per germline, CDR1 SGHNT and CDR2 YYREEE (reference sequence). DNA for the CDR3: TGTGCCAGCAGCGGTCATAGCGGGGGGATCAATGAGCAGTTCTTC. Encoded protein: CASSGHSGGINEQFF.

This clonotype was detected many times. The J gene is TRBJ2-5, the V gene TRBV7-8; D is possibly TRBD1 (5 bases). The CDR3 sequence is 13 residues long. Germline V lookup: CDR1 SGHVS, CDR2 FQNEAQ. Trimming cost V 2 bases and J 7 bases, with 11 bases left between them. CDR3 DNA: TGTGCCAGCAGCTTACGATCTCAGGGGACCCAGTACTTC. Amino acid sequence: CASSLRSQGTQYF.

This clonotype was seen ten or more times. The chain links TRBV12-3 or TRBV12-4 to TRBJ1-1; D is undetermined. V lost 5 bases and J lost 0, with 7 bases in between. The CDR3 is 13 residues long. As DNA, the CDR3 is TGTGCCAGCAGTCGAGCAATGAACACTGAAGCTTTCTTT. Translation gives CASSRAMNTEAFF.